The clone carrying this TCR beta chain was detected ten times or more. The data originate from a study of human T cells and chemical hapten exposure. In TCRdb, the 5' RACE reads were re-called with MiXCR into one record per CDR3 protein. The table has 120,000 to 150,000 distinct CDR3 sequences, 4.1% seen once. CDR1 SGHNT and CDR2 YYREEE come from the germline V gene (reference sequence). The CDR3 is 17 residues long. J gave up 6 bases and V 3 bases, and 15 bases lay outside the gene matches. From whole blood left unfractionated, total RNA was extracted. The chain recombines TRBV5-4 with TRBJ2-3; 8 bases are a match to TRBD2. The clonotype was recovered from a female donor in good health. The CDR3: CASSSETAGAMVDTQYF. Written as DNA, the CDR3 is TGTGCCAGCAGCTCCGAGACAGCGGGAGCCATGGTGGATACGCAGTATTTT.